Presented here are 4 T cell receptor beta chains from one specimen sequenced in a study of breast tumors, draining lymph nodes, adjacent tissues (dated by TCRdb to between 2015 and 2016). The library came from multiplex PCR. The run used an Illumina HiSeq 2000. TCRdb reprocessed the public reads (quality trimming at Q25 with fastp, clone calling with MiXCR) and kept in-frame beta chains. Rows are combined by CDR3 protein, so each entry shows the most common genes and DNA. This sample comprises about 230,000 distinct CDR3 sequences, approximately 31% of them detected only once. 1.3% to 1.5% of the sample is in the top ten clones. The lymph node samples were taken from the axillary draining lymph nodes of breast cancer patients. Input material: axillary lymph node tissue. The receptors shown here come from a female donor with breast cancer. Some clones in this sample may be carry-over from other donors' samples.

This clonotype was observed many times. The chain employs TRBV9 and TRBJ2-4; 10 nucleotides match TRBD2. In germline, CDR1 is SGDLS, CDR2 YYNGEE. This CDR3 is built from 18 residues. Trimming took 3 bases from V and 0 from J; bases not matched to a gene: 9. This CDR3 is CASSGPSSGGIAKNIQYF. DNA for the CDR3: TGTGCCAGCAGCGGACCTTCTAGCGGGGGAATAGCCAAAAACATTCAGTACTTC.

In this sample, this clonotype turned up once. A read error is possible here, since a much larger clone lies one base away. The rearrangement uses TRBV6-1 and TRBJ2-1, with 11 bases identical to TRBD2. Germline assignment: CDR1 MNHNS and CDR2 SASEGT. This CDR3 is built from 17 residues. J lost 2 bases, V lost 5 bases, and 8 bases had no gene match. The CDR3, as DNA: TGTGCCAGCAGTAAGACCGGGACTAGCGGAGCCTACAATGAGCAGTTCTTC. Translating gives CASSKTGTSGAYNEQFF.

Notes on this clonotype: This may be a read error, as it is one base from a much larger clone. This chain joins TRBV5-1 and TRBJ2-7, with 7 positions matching TRBD2. CDR1 is SGHRS and CDR2 is YFSETQ in the germline V gene. This CDR3 spans 16 amino acids. J lost 6 bases, V lost 0 bases, and 12 bases had no gene match. The CDR3 here is CASSLDRRDYLREQYF. In DNA, the CDR3 is TGCGCCAGCAGCTTGGATCGCCGGGACTACCTTCGCGAGCAGTACTTC.

To note about this clonotype: The conserved phenylalanine or tryptophan normally closing the CDR3 is absent here, so this likely arose from a read error. No DNA is shown, since the ends of the CDR3 on it are uncertain; the CDR3 is the one TCRdb lists. This sequence joins TRBV7-2 and TRBJ2-2; the table assigns TRBD2, which was not confirmed against the DNA. The CDR3 numbers 22 amino acids, ends counted. The germline V gene has CDR1 SGHTA and CDR2 FQGNSA. CDR3 amino acids: CARCTVATTPHWPPLTEADRAG.